Listed here are 2 T cell receptor beta chains from one sample, sequenced in a study of blood T cells in healthy people across ages. A J-beta primer mix and a sample-barcoded 5' primer were used in a second PCR of roughly 6 to 11 cycles. TCRdb processed the 5' RACE reads anew with MiXCR; each CDR3 protein has one entry. The repertoire holds 1.5 million to 2 million distinct CDR3 sequences, with around half as singletons. Sequencing was done on a sample of blood. The receptors here all came from a woman aged 40 to 49 in good health.

The chain couples TRBV20-1 to TRBJ2-4, with D tentatively TRBD1 (5 bases). Germline CDR1 is DFQATT and CDR2 is SNEGSKA (reference sequence). The CDR3 extends over 12 amino acids. Trimming stripped 4 bases from V and 3 bases from J, with 7 bases between. The CDR3 DNA reads as TGCAGTGCTACAGGGTTCAAAAACATTCAGTACTTC. Translation gives CSATGFKNIQYF.

The V call is TRBV12-3 or TRBV12-4, the J call TRBJ1-2, with D unclear. The CDR3 has 16 residues. V was cut by 7 bases and J by 4 bases, with 22 bases left in between. The CDR3 spells CASTLRAGGRGYGYTF. The CDR3 nucleotides are TGTGCCAGCACTCTCCGGGCCGGCGGCAGAGGCTATGGCTACACCTTC.